These 26 T cell receptor beta chains were sequenced from one sample in a study of blood T cell repertoires in COVID-19. Repertoires were generated with immunoSEQ multiplex PCR, while TCRdb's copy carries only in-frame clones and drops some. The data contain more than 450,000 clones, roughly 87% of them singletons. Sequenced sample: PBMCs or T cells enriched from blood (not recorded which). These receptors were obtained from a woman aged 18-29 years who had recovered from COVID-19.

This clone has more than one count but fewer than ten. This rearrangement joins TRBV2 to TRBJ2-7; D perhaps matches TRBD2 (5 bases). Germline CDR1 SNHLY, CDR2 FYNNEI. Trimming pared 3 bases from V and 5 bases from J, leaving 11 bases between. The CDR3 sequence is 13 residues long. DNA for the CDR3: TGTGCCAGCAGTGAGGAGAGGGCAGACGAGCAGTACTTC. This sequence encodes CASSEERADEQYF.

CDR3 amino acids: CASSPEGSYNSPLHF. CDR3 coding DNA: TGTGCCAGCTCACCAGAGGGCTCCTATAATTCACCCCTCCACTTT. This rearrangement joins TRBV18 to TRBJ1-6, with D unresolved. This CDR3 spans 15 amino acids. Trimming took off 2 bases at V and 0 bases at J, with 5 bases between the two ends. Per germline, CDR1 KGHSH and CDR2 LQKENI.

The chain links TRBV19 to TRBJ1-1, with a possible D match to TRBD1 (6 bases). V lost 6 bases to trimming and J lost 4 bases, with 15 bases between them. The CDR3 extends over 14 amino acids. CDR1 and CDR2 from the germline V gene are LNHDA and SQIVND (reference sequence). The CDR3 region is CASRNREGGTEAFF. CDR3 DNA: TGTGCCAGTAGGAACAGGGAAGGAGGCACTGAAGCTTTCTTT.

The V call is TRBV2, the J call TRBJ2-7; 10 bases align to TRBD1. Looked up from germline, CDR1 is SNHLY and CDR2 is FYNNEI. V gave up 6 bases and J gave up 7 bases; unmatched junction bases: 12. The CDR3 extends over 15 amino acids. The CDR3 bases are TGTGCCAGCAGGACCTCGACAGGGGGCGCGGATGAGCAGTACTTC. It encodes CASRTSTGGADEQYF.

This rearrangement joins TRBV19 to TRBJ1-4; the D gene is possibly TRBD1 (5 bases). The CDR3 sequence is 16 residues long. The V gene's germline CDR1 is LNHDA and CDR2 SQIVND (reference sequence). Trimming stripped 7 bases from V and 8 bases from J, with 23 bases between. CDR3 sequence: CASTLSPGPAGEKLFF. In nucleotides, the CDR3 is TGTGCCAGTACCCTCTCCCCGGGCCCCGCAGGGGAAAAACTGTTTTTT.

For this clone: Other DNA sequences from this sample encode an identical CDR3 as well. The chain combines TRBV7-2 with TRBJ2-1; 7 bases agree with TRBD2. Per germline, CDR1 SGHTA and CDR2 FQGNSA. J was trimmed by 2 bases and V by 1 base; bases with no gene match: 2. The CDR3 loop spans 15 amino acids. The CDR3 DNA follows: TGTGCCAGCAGCTTAGGGGGGGGACCCTACAATGAGCAGTTCTTC. Amino acids: CASSLGGGPYNEQFF.

The J gene is TRBJ2-2, the V gene TRBV5-6; possible D gene TRBD2, 7 bases. CDR1 is SGHDT and CDR2 is YYEEEE in the germline V gene. CDR3 length: 13 residues. V lost 2 bases and J 8 bases, leaving 10 bases between the germline ends. The CDR3 sequence is CASSFRGAGELFF. As DNA, the CDR3 is TGTGCCAGCAGCTTCCGGGGGGCTGGGGAGCTGTTTTTT.

The chain carries TRBV6-5 and TRBJ1-2, with 7 bases that match TRBD1. The CDR3 consists of 15 residues. Trimming at V came to 7 bases and at J to 4 bases, leaving 12 bases not matched to a gene. Germline V gene sequence: CDR1 MNHEY, CDR2 SVGAGI. The chain's CDR3 is CASTARVGTVYGYTF. CDR3 coding DNA: TGTGCCAGCACTGCTCGAGTAGGGACAGTCTATGGCTACACCTTC.

The gene calls are TRBV19 and TRBJ2-3; tentatively, D is TRBD2 (5 bases). The germline V gene has CDR1 LNHDA and CDR2 SQIVND (reference sequence). The CDR3 is 17 amino acids. Trimming left V 3 bases short and J 0 bases short, with 16 bases between. The CDR3 spells CASSIRRTAPSTDTQYF. The CDR3 bases are TGTGCCAGTAGTATCAGAAGGACTGCCCCTAGCACAGATACGCAGTATTTT.

V gene TRBV7-2 combines with J gene TRBJ2-3, with no clear D. The V gene's germline CDR1 is SGHTA and CDR2 FQGNSA. This CDR3 is built from 13 residues. V lost 1 base and J lost 5, with 7 bases in between. This CDR3 is CASSLERGDTQYF. In DNA form, the CDR3 reads TGTGCCAGCAGCTTAGAAAGAGGAGATACGCAGTATTTT. Full variable domain (outside the CDR3, taken from reference TRBV7-2 and TRBJ2-3): GAGVSQSPSNKVTEKGKDVELRCDPISGHTALYWYRQSLGQGLEFLIYFQGNSAPDKSGLPSDRFSAERTGGSVSTLTIQRTQQEDSAVYLCASSLERGDTQYFGPGTRLTVL.

The rearrangement uses TRBV6-6 and TRBJ1-5; no clear D gene. Trimming shortened V by 5 bases and J by 5 bases, and 7 bases separated the two germline ends. CDR3 length: 12 residues. Germline CDR1 reads MNHNY; CDR2 reads SVGAGI (reference sequence). The CDR3 DNA sequence: TGTGCCAGCAGTCTGCGTGATCAGCCCCAGCATTTT. Translation: CASSLRDQPQHF.

The genes are TRBV4-2 and TRBJ1-6; no clear D. The CDR3 is 16 residues long. V dropped 0 bases and J dropped 10 bases, with 16 bases sitting between them. The germline CDR1 and CDR2 sequences are LGHNA and YNFKEQ. In DNA form, the CDR3 reads TGTGCCAGCAGCCAAGATGAGGGCAGTCTGAGCTCACCCCTCCACTTT. Translation: CASSQDEGSLSSPLHF.

J is TRBJ1-3 and V is TRBV2; 7 bases agree with TRBD1. The CDR3 runs 14 residues. CDR1 is SNHLY and CDR2 is FYNNEI in the germline V gene. V was clipped by 9 bases and J by 3 bases; unmatched bases: 8. The CDR3 nucleotides are TGTGCCAGTTCTCCGACAGGGAATGGAAACACCATATATTTT. Residues: CASSPTGNGNTIYF.

The rearrangement links TRBV5-1 to TRBJ1-2, with D perhaps TRBD1 (5 bases). CDR3 length: 14 residues. The germline gives CDR1 SGHRS, CDR2 YFSETQ. V shed 0 bases and J shed 4 bases, with 10 bases lying between them. The CDR3 region has the DNA TGCGCCAGCAGCTTGGAGACAGACAGCTATGGCTACACCTTC. Translated, it gives CASSLETDSYGYTF.

The chain is built from TRBV12-5 and TRBJ2-7; 7 nucleotides agree with TRBD1. This CDR3 has 17 amino acids. J lost 4 bases, V lost 0 bases, and 12 bases had no gene match. Germline loops: CDR1 LGHNT, CDR2 FRNRAP. CDR3 DNA: TGTGCTAGTGGTTTGGTAAGGTTAGGGACAGTCAGTTACGAGCAGTACTTC. Its protein is CASGLVRLGTVSYEQYF.

This clone came up a few times. V usage is TRBV5-1 and J usage is TRBJ1-3; D gene uncertain. Germline CDR1 reads SGHRS; CDR2 reads YFSETQ. The CDR3 is 14 amino acids. V was pared by 4 bases and J by 8 bases, with 16 bases between. CDR3 DNA sequence: TGCGCCAGCAGCCGAGGCTCCCCTAAGGACACCATATATTTT. This encodes CASSRGSPKDTIYF.

The count of this clone is one. The chain couples TRBV18 to TRBJ1-1, with D maybe TRBD1 (6 bases). Trimming removed 7 bases at V and 5 bases at J, with 14 bases between. CDR3 length: 13 amino acids. Germline CDR1 KGHSH, CDR2 LQKENI. In DNA form, the CDR3 reads TGTGCCAGCTTAACAGGGTTTGATACTGAAGCTTTCTTT. Protein product: CASLTGFDTEAFF.

The chain employs TRBV5-4 and TRBJ1-3, with 7 positions matching TRBD1. Germline V gene data show CDR1 as SGHNT and CDR2 as YYREEE (reference sequence). The CDR3 consists of 15 residues. Trimming at V came to 4 bases and at J to 4 bases, leaving 8 bases not matched to a gene. In nucleotides, the CDR3 is TGTGCCAGCAGCCTTAAGGGGGCAGACGGAAACACCATATATTTT. It encodes CASSLKGADGNTIYF.

The table lists this clone with a few counts. This chain joins TRBV2 and TRBJ2-7; TRBD1 matches at 8 bases. The length of the CDR3 is 16 residues. Germline CDR1 and CDR2: SNHLY and FYNNEI. V shed 5 bases and J 5 bases; nucleotides not matched to a gene: 14. The CDR3 loop reads CASSSAWRTGRNEQYF. For the CDR3, the DNA is TGTGCCAGCAGTTCCGCTTGGAGGACAGGGCGGAACGAGCAGTACTTC.

The V call is TRBV19, the J call TRBJ2-3, with a tentative D call TRBD1 (7 bases). Germline V gene sequence: CDR1 LNHDA, CDR2 SQIVND (reference sequence). Trimming stripped 9 bases from V and 2 bases from J, with 12 bases between. This CDR3 has 13 residues. The CDR3 spells CASRGTVTDTQYF. CDR3 in DNA: TGTGCCAGCCGGGGGACAGTCACAGATACGCAGTATTTT.

J is TRBJ1-1 and V is TRBV6-5; D remains ambiguous. Per the germline V gene, CDR1 is MNHEY and CDR2 is SVGAGI. Trimming left V 0 bases short and J 0 bases short, with 8 bases between. CDR3 length equals 15 residues. CDR3 region: CASSYSHKLNTEAFF. In DNA, the CDR3 is TGTGCCAGCAGTTACTCCCACAAACTGAACACTGAAGCTTTCTTT.

The chain couples TRBV28 to TRBJ2-7, with TRBD1 matching over 7 bases. The CDR3 extends over 15 amino acids. In germline, CDR1 is MDHEN, CDR2 SYDVKM. V shed 8 bases and J 1 base; nucleotides not matched to a gene: 11. The CDR3 is CASVTVQGESYEQYF. The CDR3 nucleotides read TGTGCCAGCGTTACCGTTCAGGGGGAGTCCTACGAGCAGTACTTC.

The chain joins TRBV12-5 to TRBJ2-7, with TRBD1 identical over 10 bases. The CDR3 has 15 amino acids. The ends lost 7 bases at V and 7 bases at J; junction bases unmatched: 13. Germline assignment: CDR1 LGHNT and CDR2 FRNRAP. The CDR3 reads CASAKEGQGTTEQYF. The CDR3 bases are TGTGCTAGTGCCAAAGAGGGACAGGGGACAACAGAGCAGTACTTC. The variable domain in full, completed from reference TRBV12-5 and TRBJ2-7, reads DARVTQTPRHKVTEMGQEVTMRCQPILGHNTVFWYRQTMMQGLELLAYFRNRAPLDDSGMPKDRFSAEMPDATLATLKIQPSEPRDSAVYFCASAKEGQGTTEQYFGPGTRLTVT.

The J gene is TRBJ2-7, the V gene TRBV6-6; D is possibly TRBD2 (6 bases). The germline V gene has CDR1 MNHNY and CDR2 SVGAGI (reference sequence). V lost 4 bases to trimming and J lost 2 bases, with 15 bases between them. This CDR3 is 15 amino acids long. The CDR3 here is CASSLLGGPPYEQYF. Written as DNA, the CDR3 is TGTGCCAGCAGTTTACTCGGGGGACCTCCCTACGAGCAGTACTTC.

V is TRBV5-1 and J is TRBJ2-5; D gene ambiguous. V was shortened by 5 bases and J by 2 bases, with 10 bases between the two germline ends. Germline V lookup: CDR1 SGHRS, CDR2 YFSETQ. CDR3 length: 13 amino acids. The CDR3 nucleotides are TGCGCCAGCAGAGTGGGCTTACAAGAGACCCAGTACTTC. Translated, it gives CASRVGLQETQYF.

The chain employs TRBV13 and TRBJ1-6, with TRBD1 matching 9 bases. V lost 5 bases to trimming and J lost 7 bases; unmatched junction nucleotides: 9. The germline CDR1 and CDR2 sequences are PRHDT and FYEKMQ (reference sequence). CDR3 length equals 16 residues. CDR3 sequence: CASSLKQGARNSPLHF. In nucleotides, the CDR3 is TGTGCCAGCAGCCTCAAACAGGGGGCAAGAAATTCACCCCTCCACTTT. Combining the CDR3 with reference TRBV13 and TRBJ1-6 gives the whole variable domain AAGVIQSPRHLIKEKRETATLKCYPIPRHDTVYWYQQGPGQDPQFLISFYEKMQSDKGSIPDRFSAQQFSDYHSELNMSSLELGDSALYFCASSLKQGARNSPLHFGNGTRLTVT.